These T cell receptor beta chains were read from a single sample in a study of identifying expanded T cells in peripheral blood. The method was immunoSEQ multiplex PCR; TCRdb's version includes in-frame clones alone and lacks a portion of them. The data hold approximately 85,000 clones, with approximately 85% observed a single time. The sequenced sample consisted of blood. The receptor source for this set is a person aged 18-70 years in good health. Both conserved end residues are part of each CDR3. Fields, in order: J gene, D gene, V gene, clone size, CDR3 length, CDR3 DNA, CDR3 protein. D genes are given only for firm matches. A clone size is listed for some rows: how often the clone was seen (once, few, many), or a class if it is expanded.

J: TRBJ2-7
D: TRBD1
V: TRBV25-1
size: NA
length: 14
DNA: TGTGCCAGCAGTGTCCGGGACAGGGCGACCGAGCAGTACTTC
CDR3: CASSVRDRATEQYF

J: TRBJ2-3
D: NA
V: TRBV7-6
size: NA
length: 16
DNA: TGTGCCAGCAGCTTATTTCCCGTGCTCTCGACAGATACGCAGTATTTT
CDR3: CASSLFPVLSTDTQYF

J: TRBJ2-6
D: NA
V: TRBV5-1
size: NA
length: 21
DNA: TGCGCCAGCAGCTCCTGGGGGTTACCGGGACCGGGGGCGAGAGGGGCCAACGTCCTGACTTTC
CDR3: CASSSWGLPGPGARGANVLTF

J: TRBJ2-1
D: TRBD1
V: TRBV27
size: NA
length: 15
DNA: TGTGCCAGCAGTTTAGGGACAGGGTCTTACAATGAGCAGTTCTTC
CDR3: CASSLGTGSYNEQFF

J: TRBJ1-4
D: NA
V: TRBV13
size: NA
length: 14
DNA: TGTGCCAGCAGCTTACTGGCTCCTAATGAAAAACTGTTTTTT
CDR3: CASSLLAPNEKLFF

J: TRBJ1-3
D: NA
V: TRBV19
size: NA
length: 15
DNA: TGTGCCAGTAGTATTGAGGACAACTCTGGAAACACCATATATTTT
CDR3: CASSIEDNSGNTIYF

J: TRBJ2-7
D: NA
V: TRBV7-9
size: NA
length: 14
DNA: TGTGCCAGCAGCTTATTCGGGGGTTTCAACGAGCAGTACTTC
CDR3: CASSLFGGFNEQYF

J: TRBJ2-1
D: TRBD2
V: TRBV4-1
size: NA
length: 17
DNA: TGCGCCAGCAGCCAAGAACAAGTAGCGGGGGCCTACAATGAGCAGTTCTTC
CDR3: CASSQEQVAGAYNEQFF

J: TRBJ2-2
D: NA
V: TRBV7-9
size: NA
length: 14
DNA: TGTGCCAGCAGCTTTTACGGTTCCACCGGGGAGCTGTTTTTT
CDR3: CASSFYGSTGELFF

J: TRBJ2-6
D: NA
V: TRBV5-7
size: NA
length: 16
DNA: TGTGCCAGCTACATTCGCGTACAAAGTCGGGCCAACGTCCTGACTTTC
CDR3: CASYIRVQSRANVLTF

J: TRBJ1-2
D: NA
V: TRBV7-3
size: NA
length: 14
DNA: TGTGCCAGCAGCTTTAACCCCCCCCGTCGGGGCTACACCTTC
CDR3: CASSFNPPRRGYTF

J: TRBJ1-2
D: NA
V: TRBV28
size: NA
length: 14
DNA: TGTGCCAGCAGTGCCTACAGTTCACTATTAGGCTACACCTTC
CDR3: CASSAYSSLLGYTF

J: TRBJ2-7
D: TRBD1
V: TRBV6-6
size: many
length: 15
DNA: TGTGCCAGCAGTTTCGGGGGACAGGCCGAATACGAGCAGTACTTC
CDR3: CASSFGGQAEYEQYF

J: TRBJ2-5
D: NA
V: TRBV7-3
size: NA
length: 15
DNA: TGTGCCAGCAGCTTATATCCCGAAGACAAAGAGACCCAGTACTTC
CDR3: CASSLYPEDKETQYF

J: TRBJ1-3
D: TRBD1
V: TRBV7-9
size: few
length: 15
DNA: TGTGCCAGCAGCTTTCAGGGGGCATCTGGAAACACCATATATTTT
CDR3: CASSFQGASGNTIYF

J: TRBJ1-2
D: NA
V: TRBV6-5
size: NA
length: 14
DNA: TGTGCCAGCAGTTACTCGAGTCAGAGCTATGGCTACACCTTC
CDR3: CASSYSSQSYGYTF

J: TRBJ2-3
D: TRBD1
V: TRBV11-2
size: NA
length: 14
DNA: TGTGCCAGTGAGACAGGGGTGTACACAGATACGCAGTATTTT
CDR3: CASETGVYTDTQYF

J: TRBJ2-7
D: NA
V: TRBV4-3
size: NA
length: 18
DNA: TGCGCCAGCAGCCAAAATCACGAGGGGGGCCCCAAAGACGGCGAGCAGTACTTC
CDR3: CASSQNHEGGPKDGEQYF

J: TRBJ1-1
D: NA
V: TRBV29-1
size: few
length: 12
DNA: TGCAGCGTTGCAGATCCGGGGACTGAAGCTTTCTTT
CDR3: CSVADPGTEAFF

J: TRBJ1-2
D: NA
V: TRBV6-1
size: few
length: 15
DNA: TGTGCCAGCAGTGCCGGGCCCAGGGTTAACTATGGCTACACCTTC
CDR3: CASSAGPRVNYGYTF

J: TRBJ1-2
D: NA
V: TRBV10-1
size: once
length: 15
DNA: TGCGCCAGCAGGGAGAAGGAGACAGAACACTATGGCTACACCTTC
CDR3: CASREKETEHYGYTF

J: TRBJ2-1
D: TRBD2
V: TRBV2
size: few
length: 18
DNA: TGTGCCAGCAGTGTTCTAGCGGGAGGGCCGGGCTCCTACAATGAGCAGTTCTTC
CDR3: CASSVLAGGPGSYNEQFF

J: TRBJ2-3
D: NA
V: TRBV7-8
size: once
length: 15
DNA: TGTGCCAGCAGCTTAGCAGCAGGGTTCACAGATACGCAGTATTTT
CDR3: CASSLAAGFTDTQYF

J: TRBJ1-2
D: NA
V: TRBV27
size: NA
length: 15
DNA: TGTGCCAGCAGTTTATTTGGGCGCGGAGGGGTGGGCTACACCTTC
CDR3: CASSLFGRGGVGYTF

J: TRBJ1-1
D: NA
V: TRBV2
size: NA
length: 16
DNA: TGTGCCAGCAGTGAAGCCTTCGGAGGAGGGAACACTGAAGCTTTCTTT
CDR3: CASSEAFGGGNTEAFF

J: TRBJ2-7
D: NA
V: TRBV9
size: once
length: 11
DNA: TGTGCCAGCAGCGTGGGGGGCGAGCAGTACTTC
CDR3: CASSVGGEQYF

J: TRBJ2-7
D: TRBD1
V: TRBV7-8
size: few
length: 15
DNA: TGTGCCAGCAGCTTAGTGCAGGGGGCCTCCTACGAGCAGTACTTC
CDR3: CASSLVQGASYEQYF

J: TRBJ2-2
D: NA
V: TRBV27
size: NA
length: 17
DNA: TGTGCCAGCAGTTTATTGTCAGGGAATTCGTACACCGGGGAGCTGTTTTTT
CDR3: CASSLLSGNSYTGELFF

J: TRBJ2-1
D: NA
V: TRBV30
size: NA
length: 14
DNA: TGTGCCTTAATCCACCTGGGATCCTACAATGAGCAGTTCTTC
CDR3: CALIHLGSYNEQFF

J: TRBJ2-3
D: NA
V: TRBV7-9
size: NA
length: 16
DNA: TGTGCCAGCAGCGTTTTATGGGGGGCAAGGGGAGATACGCAGTATTTT
CDR3: CASSVLWGARGDTQYF

J: TRBJ1-2
D: TRBD1
V: TRBV30
size: NA
length: 14
DNA: TGTGCCTGGGACGGACAGGGGGATAACTATGGCTACACCTTC
CDR3: CAWDGQGDNYGYTF

J: TRBJ2-3
D: TRBD1
V: TRBV19
size: NA
length: 17
DNA: TGTGCCAGTAGTCCACACAGGGGAGAGGTGGACACAGATACGCAGTATTTT
CDR3: CASSPHRGEVDTDTQYF

J: TRBJ2-7
D: NA
V: TRBV5-4
size: once
length: 13
DNA: TGTGCCAGCAGCCTAGGTAGCTCCTACGAGCAGTACTTC
CDR3: CASSLGSSYEQYF

J: TRBJ2-3
D: TRBD2
V: TRBV14
size: NA
length: 16
DNA: TGTGCCAGCAGCCAGGCCGGGAGGATCGGCACAGATACGCAGTATTTT
CDR3: CASSQAGRIGTDTQYF

J: TRBJ1-1
D: NA
V: TRBV28
size: NA
length: 13
DNA: TGTGCCAGCAGCGCCCCACTTCGGGATGAAGCTTTCTTT
CDR3: CASSAPLRDEAFF

J: TRBJ1-4
D: NA
V: TRBV18
size: few
length: 16
DNA: TGTGCCAGCTCACCTATACCCGGGGATACTAATGAAAAACTGTTTTTT
CDR3: CASSPIPGDTNEKLFF

J: TRBJ2-5
D: NA
V: TRBV11-2
size: NA
length: 14
DNA: TGTGCCAGCGGCGTTCACGTAATGGGGGAGACCCAGTACTTC
CDR3: CASGVHVMGETQYF

J: TRBJ1-1
D: TRBD1
V: TRBV11-2
size: NA
length: 15
DNA: TGTGCCAGCAGCTCCACCGCTCAGGGGGCCACTGAAGCTTTCTTT
CDR3: CASSSTAQGATEAFF

J: TRBJ2-1
D: TRBD2
V: TRBV30
size: NA
length: 14
DNA: TGTGCCTGGGCCGGGCTAGCGGGAATCAATGAGCAGTTCTTC
CDR3: CAWAGLAGINEQFF

J: TRBJ1-2
D: NA
V: TRBV7-9
size: NA
length: 16
DNA: NA
CDR3: CASSLVSGRALDGYTF

J: TRBJ2-7
D: NA
V: TRBV28
size: NA
length: 15
DNA: TGTGCCAGCACCCCCTCGGGACGACTCACCTACGAGCAGTACTTC
CDR3: CASTPSGRLTYEQYF